Following are 28 T cell receptor beta chains from one sample sequenced in a study of PD-L1 blockade in urothelial cancer. TCRdb keeps only in-frame clones here, not all; method: immunoSEQ multiplex PCR. The sample lists about 74,000 clones; 85% to 90% were seen once. Time point reported: pretreatment peripheral blood. The sample was PBMCs, taken around atezolizumab (anti-PD-L1) treatment. The receptors come from a man aged 70 or older with urothelial cancer.

The chain recombines TRBV9 with TRBJ2-2; maybe TRBD2 (6 bases). CDR3 length: 18 residues. V lost 2 bases to trimming and J lost 7 bases, with 24 bases between them. Germline CDR1 is SGDLS and CDR2 is YYNGEE. CDR3 bases: TGTGCCAGCAGCGTCCTAGGTCGCGGGGAGATCGACTACGGGGAGCTGTTTTTT. Translated, it gives CASSVLGRGEIDYGELFF.

This clone was observed once. This chain connects TRBV29-1 to TRBJ2-4, with 9 bases fitting TRBD1. V dropped 6 bases and J dropped 7; count of bases not matched to a gene: 7. Germline V lookup: CDR1 SQVTM, CDR2 ANQGSEA. This CDR3 is 13 amino acids long. Written as DNA, the CDR3 is TGCAGCGTCGGTGGGACAGGGAGGAACATTCAGTACTTC. It codes for CSVGGTGRNIQYF.

This chain connects TRBV27 to TRBJ2-7; tentative D call: TRBD1 (5 bases). With 8 bases removed from V and 2 bases from J, the gap between germline ends came to 22 bases. CDR1 and CDR2 from the germline V gene are MNHEY and SMNVEV (reference sequence). CDR3 length equals 16 residues. CDR3 DNA sequence: TGTGCCAGCCATGGCCCTCGTGGCAGGGCTCCCTACGAGCAGTACTTC. Its protein is CASHGPRGRAPYEQYF.

This clone has more than one count but fewer than ten. V gene TRBV28 combines with J gene TRBJ1-5; TRBD1 matches 7 bases. The CDR3 loop spans 11 amino acids. V dropped 4 bases and J dropped 14; count of bases not matched to a gene: 5. The germline gives CDR1 MDHEN, CDR2 SYDVKM. The CDR3 reads CASSSLQGEHF. DNA for the CDR3: TGTGCCAGCAGTTCCCTGCAGGGGGAGCATTTT.

The V and J genes are TRBV30 and TRBJ2-4; D is ambiguous. V was trimmed by 0 bases and J by 0 bases, leaving 12 bases between them. The CDR3 has 16 residues. Germline V CDR1 and CDR2: GTSNPN, SVGIG (reference sequence). The CDR3 protein is CAWSVYYQIAKNIQYF. In nucleotides, the CDR3 is TGTGCCTGGAGTGTATATTATCAGATAGCCAAAAACATTCAGTACTTC. Full variable domain (remainder filled in from reference TRBV30 and TRBJ2-4): SQTIHQWPATLVQPVGSPLSLECTVEGTSNPNLYWYRQAAGRGLQLLFYSVGIGQISSEVPQNLSASRPQDRQFILSSKKLLLSDSGFYLCAWSVYYQIAKNIQYFGAGTRLSVL.

V usage is TRBV16 and J usage is TRBJ2-6; D call uncertain. CDR3 length: 16 residues. Germline CDR1 reads KGHSY; CDR2 reads FQNENV. Trimming pared 0 bases from V and 1 base from J, leaving 7 bases between. Here the CDR3 reads CASSQSRSSGANVLTF. The CDR3 nucleotides read TGTGCCAGCAGCCAATCTCGGTCATCTGGGGCCAACGTCCTGACTTTC.

The chain links TRBV19 to TRBJ2-1, with D tentatively TRBD2 (6 bases). Trimming pared 7 bases from V and 6 bases from J, leaving 13 bases between. Germline assignment: CDR1 LNHDA and CDR2 SQIVND (reference sequence). The CDR3 contains 13 residues. CDR3 protein: CASKRSSGNEQFF. The CDR3 region has the DNA TGTGCCAGTAAAAGGAGTAGCGGCAATGAGCAGTTCTTC.

The rearrangement uses TRBV6-5 and TRBJ1-5; 7 bases align to TRBD1. Trimming removed 4 bases from V and 6 bases from J; junction bases left unmatched: 6. The CDR3 extends over 14 amino acids. Germline-derived CDR1 and CDR2 are MNHEY and SVGAGI. As DNA, the CDR3 is TGTGCCAGCAGTTCCTACAGGGGATCTCAGCCCCAGCATTTT. Its protein is CASSSYRGSQPQHF.

V is TRBV28 and J is TRBJ2-2; tentatively, D is TRBD2 (5 bases). CDR1 MDHEN and CDR2 SYDVKM come from the germline V gene. V was cut by 3 bases and J by 3 bases, with 17 bases left in between. This CDR3 contains 17 residues. CDR3 residues: CASSFKGNRRDTGELFF. In nucleotides, the CDR3 is TGTGCCAGCAGTTTCAAAGGAAATCGGCGGGACACCGGGGAGCTGTTTTTT.

The CDR3 DNA reads as TGTGCCAGCAGTTTTTTTTCTTATGGCTACACCTTC. Protein sequence: CASSFFSYGYTF. V is TRBV28 and J is TRBJ1-2; D unclear. This CDR3 has 12 amino acids. Per germline, CDR1 MDHEN and CDR2 SYDVKM. Between the trimmed V and J ends, which lost 3 bases and 5 bases, there was a span of 7 bases.

This rearrangement joins TRBV29-1 to TRBJ1-5; possible D gene TRBD1, 5 bases. V lost 2 bases and J lost 4, with 9 bases in between. CDR1 is SQVTM and CDR2 is ANQGSEA in the germline V gene. The CDR3 contains 13 residues. The CDR3 nucleotides read TGCAGCGTTGAACCAGGGTTAAATCAGCCCCAGCATTTT. Its protein product is CSVEPGLNQPQHF. The variable domain in full, completed from reference TRBV29-1 and TRBJ1-5, reads SAVISQKPSRDICQRGTSLTIQCQVDSQVTMMFWYRQQPGQSLTLIATANQGSEATYESGFVIDKFPISRPNLTFSTLTVSNMSPEDSSIYLCSVEPGLNQPQHFGDGTRLSIL.

This chain joins TRBV10-2 and TRBJ2-7; D might be TRBD1 (6 bases). The CDR3 is 12 amino acids. Between the trimmed V and J ends, which lost 5 bases and 4 bases, there was a span of 9 bases. Per the germline V gene, CDR1 is WSHSY and CDR2 is SAAADI. CDR3: CASSNQGYEQYF. Here the CDR3 DNA reads TGCGCCAGCAGTAATCAGGGGTACGAGCAGTACTTC.

This clone was counted only a few times. The chain employs TRBV7-8 and TRBJ2-7; 11 bases are shared with TRBD1. From germline, CDR1 is SGHVS and CDR2 FQNEAQ. CDR3 size: 14 residues. V shed 4 bases, J shed 6 bases, and the junction held 5 bases outside the gene matches. The CDR3 here is CASSSGQGAVEQYF. The CDR3 nucleotides read TGTGCCAGCAGCTCTGGACAGGGGGCGGTCGAGCAGTACTTC.

This chain uses TRBV5-1 with TRBJ2-5; possibly TRBD2 for D (6 bases). V was clipped by 4 bases and J by 5 bases, with 15 bases between them. Germline CDR1 reads SGHRS; CDR2 reads YFSETQ. The CDR3 is 14 amino acids. CDR3 bases: TGCGCCAGCAGCGTCGCGGGAACGCGGGAGACCCAGTACTTC. Translating it yields CASSVAGTRETQYF.

CDR3 sequence (DNA): TGTGCCTGTTCGAGGAGGGTGAATGAAAAACTGTTTTTT. The encoded protein is CACSRRVNEKLFF. This chain uses TRBV30 with TRBJ1-4; the D is unclear. There are 13 residues in the CDR3. The V end was cut by 6 bases, the J end by 5 bases, with 13 bases between. Germline CDR1 GTSNPN, CDR2 SVGIG (reference sequence).

V usage is TRBV19 and J usage is TRBJ2-1; 12 bases agree with TRBD2. This CDR3 has 16 amino acids. Germline V gene sequence: CDR1 LNHDA, CDR2 SQIVND (reference sequence). The J segment lost 8 bases and the V segment lost 3 bases, leaving 8 bases of the junction unmatched. CDR3 DNA sequence: TGTGCCAGTAGTATGCAGCTAGCGGGAGGGATGGATGAGCAGTTCTTC. It specifies CASSMQLAGGMDEQFF.

J is TRBJ2-7 and V is TRBV19; D perhaps matches TRBD1 (6 bases). The germline CDR1 and CDR2 sequences are LNHDA and SQIVND (reference sequence). The CDR3 contains 14 residues. V was trimmed by 5 bases and J by 4 bases, leaving 15 bases between them. CDR3 sequence reads: CASSPTGQLYEQYF. The DNA for the CDR3 is TGTGCCAGTAGTCCGACCGGACAGTTGTACGAGCAGTACTTC.

This rearrangement joins TRBV5-5 to TRBJ1-2, with D perhaps TRBD1 (5 bases). Germline CDR1 is SGHKS and CDR2 is YYEKEE (reference sequence). This CDR3 contains 15 residues. Trimming pared 4 bases from V and 1 base from J, leaving 14 bases between. CDR3 region: CASSPGRQFNYGYTF. CDR3 DNA: TGTGCCAGCAGCCCAGGGCGGCAGTTTAACTATGGCTACACCTTC.

This clone was detected only once. The J gene is TRBJ2-3, the V gene TRBV7-8; TRBD2 matches 8 bases. Unmatched junction bases numbered 3, after V lost 5 bases and J lost 2 bases. The CDR3 runs 14 residues. Germline CDR1 SGHVS, CDR2 FQNEAQ. CDR3 in amino acids: CASSISGDTDTQYF. The CDR3 coding sequence is TGTGCCAGCAGCATTAGCGGGGACACAGATACGCAGTATTTT.

The J gene is TRBJ1-1, the V gene TRBV6-5; 7 bases match TRBD1. Germline CDR1 reads MNHEY; CDR2 reads SVGAGI. This CDR3 comprises 11 residues. The J segment lost 11 bases and the V segment lost 6 bases, leaving 6 bases of the junction unmatched. The CDR3 nucleotides are TGTGCCAGCAGCTCCACAGGGGTGGCTTTCTTT. It translates to CASSSTGVAFF.

This chain links TRBV6-6 with TRBJ1-3, with D hard to call. CDR3 length: 15 amino acids. Trimming removed 7 bases from V and 0 bases from J, with 13 bases in between. Germline V lookup: CDR1 MNHNY, CDR2 SVGAGI (reference sequence). CDR3: CASTQRRDSGNTIYF. Written as DNA, the CDR3 is TGTGCCAGCACCCAGAGACGGGACTCTGGAAACACCATATATTTT.

The V and J genes are TRBV6-5 and TRBJ1-4; no clear D gene. V shed 5 bases and J shed 6 bases, with 16 bases lying between them. This CDR3 has 15 amino acids. Germline CDR1 is MNHEY and CDR2 is SVGAGI. The CDR3 loop is CASSKTIGFYEKLFF. CDR3 DNA: TGTGCCAGCAGTAAGACTATTGGGTTTTATGAAAAACTGTTTTTT.

The rearrangement links TRBV2 to TRBJ1-2; 9 positions match TRBD1. The CDR3 runs 12 residues. V trimming: 8 bases; J trimming: 8 bases; junction bases outside the gene matches: 6. Germline CDR1 reads SNHLY; CDR2 reads FYNNEI. The CDR3 bases are TGTGCCAGCCGCCGGGACAGGGCGGGCTACACCTTC. Encoded protein: CASRRDRAGYTF. Complete variable domain (other parts from reference TRBV2 and TRBJ1-2): EPEVTQTPSHQVTQMGQEVILRCVPISNHLYFYWYRQILGQKVEFLVSFYNNEISEKSEIFDDQFSVERPDGSNFTLKIRSTKLEDSAMYFCASRRDRAGYTFGSGTRLTVV.

V usage is TRBV29-1 and J usage is TRBJ1-2; a possible D gene is TRBD1 (5 bases). The CDR3 covers 13 residues. Germline V gene lookup returns CDR1 SQVTM and CDR2 ANQGSEA. V lost 7 bases and J lost 4, with 16 bases in between. In nucleotides, the CDR3 is TGCAGCGCTACTCCATATGACAGCTATGGCTACACCTTC. It specifies CSATPYDSYGYTF.

The gene calls are TRBV19 and TRBJ2-3, with D possibly TRBD2 on 5 matching bases. With 3 bases removed from V and 0 bases from J, the gap between germline ends came to 13 bases. Germline assignment: CDR1 LNHDA and CDR2 SQIVND (reference sequence). The CDR3 has 16 amino acids. CDR3 region: CASSILASGSTDTQYF. DNA for the CDR3: TGTGCCAGTAGTATTTTAGCGTCCGGAAGCACAGATACGCAGTATTTT.

The gene calls are TRBV5-4 and TRBJ1-5, with TRBD1 identical over 9 bases. CDR3 length equals 15 residues. Germline lookup yields CDR1 SGHNT and CDR2 YYREEE (reference sequence). V lost 2 bases, J lost 3 bases, and 3 bases stayed unmatched. CDR3 in amino acids: CASSFGTGINQPQHF. DNA of the CDR3: TGTGCCAGCAGCTTTGGGACAGGGATCAATCAGCCCCAGCATTTT. Filled out from reference TRBV5-4 and TRBJ1-5, the complete variable domain reads ETGVTQSPTHLIKTRGQQVTLRCSSQSGHNTVSWYQQALGQGPQFIFQYYREEENGRGNFPPRFSGLQFPNYSSELNVNALELDDSALYLCASSFGTGINQPQHFGDGTRLSIL.

The V call is TRBV28, the J call TRBJ2-5; D is ambiguous. The V end lost 5 bases, the J end lost 2 bases, and 12 bases lay between the germline ends. The V gene's germline CDR1 is MDHEN and CDR2 SYDVKM. This CDR3 comprises 14 residues. In DNA, the CDR3 is TGTGCCAGCAGTGGAAACAGAAGACAAGAGACCCAGTACTTC. Amino acid sequence: CASSGNRRQETQYF.

V gene TRBV5-5 combines with J gene TRBJ2-1; TRBD2 matches at 8 bases. The junction had 9 bases not matched to a gene; V was cut back by 1 base and J by 9 bases. The germline V gene encodes CDR1 SGHKS and CDR2 YYEKEE (reference sequence). This CDR3 is 15 amino acids long. CDR3 nucleotides: TGTGCCAGCAGCTTGAGGGATAGCGGGATTGCTGAGCAGTTCTTC. Protein: CASSLRDSGIAEQFF.